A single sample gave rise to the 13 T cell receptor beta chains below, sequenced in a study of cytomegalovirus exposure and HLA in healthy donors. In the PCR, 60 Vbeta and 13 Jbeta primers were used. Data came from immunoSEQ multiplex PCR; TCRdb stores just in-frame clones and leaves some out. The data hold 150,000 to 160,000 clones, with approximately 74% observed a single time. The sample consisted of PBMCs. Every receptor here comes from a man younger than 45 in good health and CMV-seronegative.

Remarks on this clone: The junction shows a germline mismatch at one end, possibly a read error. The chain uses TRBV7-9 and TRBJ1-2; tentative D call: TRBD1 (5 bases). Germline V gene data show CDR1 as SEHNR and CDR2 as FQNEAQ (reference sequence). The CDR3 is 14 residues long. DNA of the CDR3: TGTGCCAGCAGCTTTGACAGTGGTAACTATGGCTACCCCTTC. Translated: CASSFDSGNYGYPF.

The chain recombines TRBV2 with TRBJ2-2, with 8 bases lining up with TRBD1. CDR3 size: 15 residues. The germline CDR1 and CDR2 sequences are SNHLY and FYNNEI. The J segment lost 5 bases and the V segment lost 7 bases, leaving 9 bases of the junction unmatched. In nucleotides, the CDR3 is TGTGCCAGCACCTCACGGACAGGGCAGACCGGGGAGCTGTTTTTT. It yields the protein CASTSRTGQTGELFF. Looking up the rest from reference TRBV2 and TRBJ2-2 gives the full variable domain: EPEVTQTPSHQVTQMGQEVILRCVPISNHLYFYWYRQILGQKVEFLVSFYNNEISEKSEIFDDQFSVERPDGSNFTLKIRSTKLEDSAMYFCASTSRTGQTGELFFGEGSRLTVL.

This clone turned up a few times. Written as DNA, the CDR3 is TGCAGCGTTGAAGAACCCCATTCCAGAGGGCGCGGATATGGCTACACCTTC. Translated: CSVEEPHSRGRGYGYTF. The chain recombines TRBV29-1 with TRBJ1-2; D not certain. V dropped 0 bases and J dropped 5 bases, with 22 bases sitting between them. From germline, CDR1 is SQVTM and CDR2 ANQGSEA. This CDR3 comprises 17 residues.

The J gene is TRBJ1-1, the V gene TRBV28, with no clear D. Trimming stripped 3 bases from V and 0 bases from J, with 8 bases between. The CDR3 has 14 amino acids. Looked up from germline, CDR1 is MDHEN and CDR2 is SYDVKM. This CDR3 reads CASSLGTVNTEAFF. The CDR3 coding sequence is TGTGCCAGCAGTTTGGGCACGGTGAACACTGAAGCTTTCTTT.

CDR3 DNA: TGTGCCAGCAGCGTAGATGGAGGAAAGCTGTTTTTT. This translates into CASSVDGGKLFF. The chain is built from TRBV9 and TRBJ1-4; no definite D call. The germline V and J ends were trimmed by 0 bases and 14 bases, with 11 bases remaining between them. In germline, CDR1 is SGDLS, CDR2 YYNGEE. There are 12 residues in the CDR3.

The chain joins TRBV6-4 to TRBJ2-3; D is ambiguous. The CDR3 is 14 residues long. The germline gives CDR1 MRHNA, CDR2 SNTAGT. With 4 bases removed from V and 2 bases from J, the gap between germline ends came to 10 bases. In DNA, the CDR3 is TGTGCCAGCAGTGTTGGTGGGCCCACAGATACGCAGTATTTT. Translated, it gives CASSVGGPTDTQYF.

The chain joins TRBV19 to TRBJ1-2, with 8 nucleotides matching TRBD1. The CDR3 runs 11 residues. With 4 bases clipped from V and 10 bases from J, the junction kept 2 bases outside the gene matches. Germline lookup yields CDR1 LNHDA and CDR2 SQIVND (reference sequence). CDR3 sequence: CASSRTGTYTF. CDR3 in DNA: TGTGCCAGTAGTAGGACAGGGACCTACACCTTC.

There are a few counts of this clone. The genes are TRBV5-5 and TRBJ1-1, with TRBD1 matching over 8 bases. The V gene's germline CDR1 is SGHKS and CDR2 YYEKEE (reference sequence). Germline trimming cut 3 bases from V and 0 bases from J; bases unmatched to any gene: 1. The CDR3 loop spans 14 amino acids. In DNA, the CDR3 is TGTGCCAGCAGCTGGACAGGGATGAACACTGAAGCTTTCTTT. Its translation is CASSWTGMNTEAFF.

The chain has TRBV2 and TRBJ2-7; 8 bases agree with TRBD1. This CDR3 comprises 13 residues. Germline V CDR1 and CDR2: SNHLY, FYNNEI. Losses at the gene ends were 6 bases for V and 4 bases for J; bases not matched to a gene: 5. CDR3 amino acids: CASSPDREYEQYF. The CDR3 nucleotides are TGTGCCAGCAGCCCGGACAGGGAGTACGAGCAGTACTTC.

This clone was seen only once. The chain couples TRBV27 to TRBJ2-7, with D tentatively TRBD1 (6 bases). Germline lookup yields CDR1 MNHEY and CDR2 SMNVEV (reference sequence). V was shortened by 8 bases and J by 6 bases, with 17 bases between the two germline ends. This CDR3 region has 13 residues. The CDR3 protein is CASGFPEGVEQYF. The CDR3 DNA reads TGTGCCAGCGGGTTCCCCGAGGGGGTCGAGCAGTACTTC.

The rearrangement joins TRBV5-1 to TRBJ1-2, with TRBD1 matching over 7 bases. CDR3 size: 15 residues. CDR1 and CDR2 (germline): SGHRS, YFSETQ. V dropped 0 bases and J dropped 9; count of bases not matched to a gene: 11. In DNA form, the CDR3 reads TGCGCCAGCAGCTTGGGACAGGGTCCGATTTATAGCTACACCTTC. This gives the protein CASSLGQGPIYSYTF.

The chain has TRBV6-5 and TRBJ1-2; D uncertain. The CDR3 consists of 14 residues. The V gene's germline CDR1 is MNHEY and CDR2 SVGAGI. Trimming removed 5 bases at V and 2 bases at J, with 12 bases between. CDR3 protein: CASSPSAGNYGYTF. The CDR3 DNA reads TGTGCCAGCAGTCCCTCGGCGGGGAACTATGGCTACACCTTC.

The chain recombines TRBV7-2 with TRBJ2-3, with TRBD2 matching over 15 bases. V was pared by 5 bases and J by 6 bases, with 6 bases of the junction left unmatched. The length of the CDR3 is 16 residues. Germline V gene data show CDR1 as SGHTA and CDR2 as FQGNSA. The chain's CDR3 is CASSTGLAGGRDTQYF. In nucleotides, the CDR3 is TGTGCCAGCAGCACCGGACTAGCGGGGGGGCGGGATACGCAGTATTTT.